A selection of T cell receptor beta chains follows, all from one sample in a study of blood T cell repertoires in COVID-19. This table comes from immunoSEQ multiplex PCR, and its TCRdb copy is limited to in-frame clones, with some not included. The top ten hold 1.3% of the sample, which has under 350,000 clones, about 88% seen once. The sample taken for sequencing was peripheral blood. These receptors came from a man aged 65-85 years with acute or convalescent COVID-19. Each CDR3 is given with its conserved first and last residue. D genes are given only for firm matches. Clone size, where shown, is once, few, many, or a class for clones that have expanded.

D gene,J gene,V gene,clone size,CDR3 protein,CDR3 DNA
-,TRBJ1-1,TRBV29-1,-,CSVGQPAYEAFF,TGCAGCGTTGGACAGCCCGCGTATGAAGCTTTCTTT
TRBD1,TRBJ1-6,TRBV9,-,CASSARDREYSPLHF,TGTGCCAGCAGCGCACGGGACAGGGAATACTCACCCCTCCACTTT
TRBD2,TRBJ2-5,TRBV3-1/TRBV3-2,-,CASSGTSGGAGETQYF,TGTGCCAGCAGCGGGACTAGCGGGGGGGCAGGAGAGACCCAGTACTTC
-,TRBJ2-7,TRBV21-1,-,CASSKALSEGHEQYF,TGTGCCAGCAGCAAAGCGCTTTCAGAGGGCCACGAGCAGTACTTC
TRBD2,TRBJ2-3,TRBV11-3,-,CASSLGLAGGAVDTQYF,TGTGCCAGCAGCTTGGGACTAGCGGGAGGGGCGGTGGATACGCAGTATTTT
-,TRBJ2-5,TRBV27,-,CASSRQGNVETQYF,TGTGCCAGCAGTAGGCAGGGGAATGTGGAGACCCAGTACTTC
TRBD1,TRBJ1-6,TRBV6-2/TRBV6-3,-,CASSPGQVFNSPLHF,TGTGCCAGCAGTCCCGGACAGGTTTTTAATTCACCCCTCCACTTT
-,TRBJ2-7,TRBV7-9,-,CASSLVGGSYEQYF,TGTGCCAGCAGCTTAGTGGGGGGCTCCTACGAGCAGTACTTC
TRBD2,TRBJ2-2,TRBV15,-,CATSRGTTAHTGELFF,TGTGCCACCAGCAGGGGGACTACGGCACACACCGGGGAGCTGTTTTTT
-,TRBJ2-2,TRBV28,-,CASSFRGSGELFF,TGTGCCAGCAGTTTTCGGGGGTCCGGGGAGCTGTTTTTT
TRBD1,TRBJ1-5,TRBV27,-,CASSLLAGGDYQPQHF,TGTGCCAGCAGTTTATTGGCAGGGGGAGATTATCAGCCCCAGCATTTT
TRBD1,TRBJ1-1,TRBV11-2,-,CASSLDPYDRGNHTEAFF,TGTGCCAGCAGCTTAGACCCTTATGACAGGGGGAATCACACTGAAGCTTTCTTT
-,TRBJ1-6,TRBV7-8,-,CASSLAARKNSPLHF,TGTGCCAGCAGCTTAGCAGCTAGGAAGAATTCACCCCTCCACTTT
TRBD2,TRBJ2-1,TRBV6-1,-,CASSERPPGRDHEQFF,TGTGCCAGCAGTGAACGTCCACCCGGGAGGGATCATGAGCAGTTCTTC
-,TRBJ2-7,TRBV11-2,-,CASSLGYGGGEYF,TGTGCCAGCAGCTTAGGGTATGGCGGCGGAGAGTACTTC
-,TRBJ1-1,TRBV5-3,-,CARSSIRDRLDTEAFF,TGTGCCAGAAGCTCTATTAGAGACAGGCTTGACACTGAAGCTTTCTTT
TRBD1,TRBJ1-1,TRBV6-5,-,CASSPTGRTEAFF,TGTGCCAGCAGTCCGACAGGGAGGACTGAAGCTTTCTTT
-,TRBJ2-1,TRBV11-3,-,CASSLVRTQAPTEQFF,TGTGCCAGCAGCTTAGTTCGAACCCAGGCCCCAACTGAGCAGTTCTTC
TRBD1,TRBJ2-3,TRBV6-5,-,CASSLTQGALTDTQYF,TGTGCCAGCAGTTTAACTCAGGGGGCCCTCACAGATACGCAGTATTTT
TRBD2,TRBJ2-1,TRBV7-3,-,CASSQPNPGLAGDNEQFF,TGTGCCAGCAGCCAACCAAATCCGGGACTAGCGGGGGACAATGAGCAGTTCTTC
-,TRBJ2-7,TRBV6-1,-,CASSDRVDEQYF,TGTGCCAGCAGTGACAGGGTTGACGAGCAGTACTTC
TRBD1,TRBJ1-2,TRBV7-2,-,CASSFRTGDYGYTF,TGTGCCAGCAGCTTCCGGACAGGGGACTATGGCTACACCTTC
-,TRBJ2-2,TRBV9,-,CASSVDGGMGTGELFF,TGTGCCAGCAGCGTAGACGGGGGTATGGGCACCGGGGAGCTGTTTTTT
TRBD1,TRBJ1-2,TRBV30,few,CAWSLTLGQGAGGYTF,TGTGCCTGGAGTTTAACTTTGGGACAGGGGGCGGGTGGCTACACCTTC
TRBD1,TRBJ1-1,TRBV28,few,CASRPGTGNTEAFF,TGTGCCAGCAGACCCGGGACAGGGAACACTGAAGCTTTCTTT
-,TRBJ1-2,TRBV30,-,CAWGPADYYGYTF,TGTGCCTGGGGGCCGGCAGACTACTATGGCTACACCTTC
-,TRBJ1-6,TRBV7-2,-,CASSSGQSSPLHF,TGTGCCAGCAGCTCCGGACAGAGTTCACCCCTCCACTTT
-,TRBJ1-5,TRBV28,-,CASRPPLGAYGQPQHF,TGTGCCAGCAGGCCGCCTCTTGGGGCTTATGGTCAGCCCCAGCATTTT
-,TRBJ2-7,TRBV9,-,CASSAGGRSEQYF,TGTGCCAGCAGCGCGGGTGGGAGGAGCGAGCAGTACTTC
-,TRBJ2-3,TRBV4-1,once,CASSQRLTPDTQYF,TGCGCCAGCAGCCAACGGTTAACGCCAGATACGCAGTATTTT
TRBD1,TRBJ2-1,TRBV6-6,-,CASSAGTGSYNEQFF,TGTGCCAGCAGTGCCGGGACAGGCTCCTACAATGAGCAGTTCTTC
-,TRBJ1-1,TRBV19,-,CASSTGRASEAFF,TGTGCCAGTAGTACCGGCAGGGCCTCTGAAGCTTTCTTT
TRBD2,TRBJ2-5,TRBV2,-,CASSVPGLAGGVTSGTQYF,TGTGCCAGCAGCGTCCCGGGACTAGCGGGGGGGGTTACAAGCGGGACCCAGTACTTC
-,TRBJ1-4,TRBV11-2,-,CASTPRQGSEKLFF,TGTGCCAGCACTCCGAGGCAGGGAAGTGAAAAACTGTTTTTT
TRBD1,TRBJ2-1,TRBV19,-,CASQTGGHYNEQFF,TGTGCCAGCCAAACAGGGGGCCACTACAATGAGCAGTTCTTC
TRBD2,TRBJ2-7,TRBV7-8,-,CASSYTSDYEQYF,TGTGCCAGCAGCTACACTAGCGACTACGAGCAGTACTTC
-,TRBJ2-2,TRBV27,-,CASSLYPTGELFF,TGTGCCAGCAGTTTGTATCCGACTGGGGAGCTGTTTTTT
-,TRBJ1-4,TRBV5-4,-,CASSLAGGTQEEKLFF,TGTGCCAGCAGCTTGGCGGGGGGAACCCAGGAAGAAAAACTGTTTTTT
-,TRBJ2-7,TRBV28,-,CASSPNGGALGYEQYF,TGTGCCAGCAGTCCCAACGGAGGGGCGCTCGGCTACGAGCAGTACTTC
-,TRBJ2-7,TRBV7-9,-,CASSPGVEQYF,TGTGCCAGCAGCCCCGGAGTCGAGCAGTACTTC
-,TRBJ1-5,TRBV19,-,CASSIVGGGNQPQHF,TGTGCCAGTAGTATAGTAGGGGGGGGCAATCAGCCCCAGCATTTT
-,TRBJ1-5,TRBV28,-,CASGAIGNQPQHF,TGTGCCAGCGGGGCGATTGGGAATCAGCCCCAGCATTTT
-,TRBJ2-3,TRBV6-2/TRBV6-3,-,CASSYLERASTDTQYF,TGTGCCAGCAGTTACCTAGAGAGGGCTAGCACAGATACGCAGTATTTT
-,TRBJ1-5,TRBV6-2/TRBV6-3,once,CASSYGRAPQHF,TGTGCCAGCAGTTACGGCAGGGCCCCCCAGCATTTT
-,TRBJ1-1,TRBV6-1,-,CASSESGGLEAFF,TGTGCCAGCAGTGAATCCGGAGGGCTTGAAGCTTTCTTT
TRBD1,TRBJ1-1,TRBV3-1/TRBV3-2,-,CASSFGQGNTEAFF,TGTGCCAGCAGCTTCGGACAGGGTAACACTGAAGCTTTCTTT
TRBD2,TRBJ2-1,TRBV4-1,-,CASSHERGGNEQFF,TGCGCCAGCAGCCATGAGCGGGGGGGGAATGAGCAGTTCTTC
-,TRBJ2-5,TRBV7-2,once,CASSLARSVRETQYF,TGTGCCAGCAGCTTAGCGCGAAGCGTAAGAGAGACCCAGTACTTC
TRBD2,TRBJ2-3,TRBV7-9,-,CASSLWGGEAGTTDTQYF,TGTGCCAGCAGCTTATGGGGAGGGGAAGCGGGCACCACAGATACGCAGTATTTT
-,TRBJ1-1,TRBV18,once,CASSPMIIDTSTEAFF,TGTGCCAGCTCACCTATGATCATAGACACCTCGACTGAAGCTTTCTTT
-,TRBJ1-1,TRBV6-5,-,CASKWTGGNTEAFF,TGTGCCAGCAAATGGACCGGAGGGAACACTGAAGCTTTCTTT
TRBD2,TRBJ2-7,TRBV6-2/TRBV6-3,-,CASRPSGDTYEQYF,TGTGCCAGCAGGCCTAGCGGGGATACCTACGAGCAGTACTTC
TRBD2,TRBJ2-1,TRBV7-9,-,CASSLLAGGNEQFF,TGTGCCAGCAGCTTACTAGCGGGAGGAAATGAGCAGTTCTTC
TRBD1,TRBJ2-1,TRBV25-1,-,CASSALDRDGAQFF,TGTGCCAGCAGTGCACTGGACAGGGATGGAGCGCAGTTCTTC
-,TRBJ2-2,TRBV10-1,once,CANPGGPNTGELFF,TGCGCGAACCCCGGGGGGCCAAACACCGGGGAGCTGTTTTTT